This T cell receptor (beta chain) was obtained from a study of T cells in localized non-small cell lung cancer. Assay used: immunoSEQ multiplex PCR; TCRdb lists only in-frame clones, some missing. The profile shows tens of thousands of clones, roughly 90% of them singletons. This CDR3 has 18 residues. V was clipped by 0 bases and J by 5 bases, with 23 bases between them. Germline-derived CDR1 and CDR2 are SGDLS and YYNGEE. The chain is built from TRBV9 and TRBJ1-2; tentatively, D is TRBD1 (5 bases). This TCR was recovered from a female donor over 55 with stage II squamous cell lung carcinoma. The specimen was peripheral blood, collected before any cancer treatment. The CDR3 bases are TGTGCCAGCAGCGTAGGGTGGGACGGTTCCCCCTCTAGGTATGGCTACACCTTC. It translates to CASSVGWDGSPSRYGYTF.